This T cell receptor beta chain was documented in a study of T cells after yellow fever vaccination. Study observations and caveats: One caveat is that FACS-sorted repertoires could contain abundant clonotypes contaminating from the bulk population. The secondary response peaked faster, at day 5 versus 15, but was weaker.

CDR1 is ENHRY, CDR2 SYGVKD, per germline. This CDR3 is 16 amino acids long. Trimming removed 3 bases at V and 5 bases at J, with 18 bases between. By 5'RACE template switching, TCR cDNA was produced, with a universal primer site and UMIs added in the process. In TCRdb, the 5' RACE reads were re-called with MiXCR into one record per CDR3 protein. The table records around 340,000 distinct CDR3 sequences, 8.7% of them present only once. This clonotype was observed a handful of times. Its matching antigen is unknown. The chain has TRBV10-3 and TRBJ2-3, with D hard to call. Sequencing used PBMCs, obtained on the day of the first yellow fever vaccination. The TCR originated in a man younger than 30 who received the YFV17D yellow fever vaccine. CDR3 in amino acids: CAISDMVTLGIDTQYF. CDR3 nucleotides: TGTGCCATCAGTGATATGGTTACCTTGGGAATAGATACGCAGTATTTT.